This T cell receptor (beta chain) was sequenced in a study of Ad26.COV2.S vaccination and SARS-CoV-2 variants. Study-level information: The vaccine Ad26.COV2.S was put into the muscle once, or twice with 56 days between.

Profiled with immunoSEQ multiplex PCR; TCRdb holds only in-frame clones, not every one. The repertoire holds around 320,000 clones, with around nine tenths as singletons. The length of the CDR3 is 15 residues. Germline V lookup: CDR1 LNHNV, CDR2 YYDKDF (reference sequence). V lost 0 bases, J lost 4 bases, and 7 bases lay in between. Noted treatment: roughly 19 received Ad26.COV2.S at low or high dose, single or two shots; roughly five received placebo; per-sample allocation not given. Specimens were obtained on day 63 following the first vaccine or placebo injection. The source is a person between 18 and 65 years old who received the Ad26.COV2.S COVID-19 vaccine or a placebo. The sequencing used peripheral blood, collected in a trial of Ad26.COV2.S vaccine versus placebo. The J gene is TRBJ2-6, the V gene TRBV15; D is unclear. The DNA for the CDR3 is TGTGCCACCAGCAGAGACATAGCCGGGGCCAACGTCCTGACTTTC. As protein: CATSRDIAGANVLTF.